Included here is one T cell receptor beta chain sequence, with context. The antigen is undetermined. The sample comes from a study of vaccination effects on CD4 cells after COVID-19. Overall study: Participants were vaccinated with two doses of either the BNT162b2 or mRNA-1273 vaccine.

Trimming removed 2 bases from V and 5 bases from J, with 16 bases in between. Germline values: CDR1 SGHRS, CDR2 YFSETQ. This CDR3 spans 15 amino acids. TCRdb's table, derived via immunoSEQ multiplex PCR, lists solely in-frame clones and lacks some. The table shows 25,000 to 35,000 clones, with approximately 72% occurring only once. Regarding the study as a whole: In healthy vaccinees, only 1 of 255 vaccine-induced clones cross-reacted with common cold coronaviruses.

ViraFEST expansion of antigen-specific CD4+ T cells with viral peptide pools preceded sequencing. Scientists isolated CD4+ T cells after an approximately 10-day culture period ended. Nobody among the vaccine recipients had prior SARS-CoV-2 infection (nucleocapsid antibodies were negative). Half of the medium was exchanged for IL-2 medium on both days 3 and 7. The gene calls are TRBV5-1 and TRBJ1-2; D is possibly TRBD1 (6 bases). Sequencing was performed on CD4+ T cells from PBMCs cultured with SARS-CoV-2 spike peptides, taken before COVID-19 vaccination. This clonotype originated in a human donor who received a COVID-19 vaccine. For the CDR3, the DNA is TGCGCCAGCAGCTTCGGCGTTCAGGGGACGTATGGCTACACCTTC. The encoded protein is CASSFGVQGTYGYTF.